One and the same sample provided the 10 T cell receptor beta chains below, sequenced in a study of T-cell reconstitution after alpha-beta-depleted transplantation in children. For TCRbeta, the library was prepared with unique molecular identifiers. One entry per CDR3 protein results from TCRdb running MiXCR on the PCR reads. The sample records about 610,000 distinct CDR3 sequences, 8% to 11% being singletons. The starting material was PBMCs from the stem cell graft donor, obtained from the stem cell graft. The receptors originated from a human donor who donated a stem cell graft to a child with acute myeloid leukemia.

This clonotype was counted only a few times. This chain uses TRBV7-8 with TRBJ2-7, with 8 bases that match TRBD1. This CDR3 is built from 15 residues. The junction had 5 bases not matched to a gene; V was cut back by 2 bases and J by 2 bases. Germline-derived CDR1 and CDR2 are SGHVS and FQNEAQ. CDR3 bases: TGTGCCAGCAGCTTATTCCGGGACAGGACCTACGAGCAGTACTTC. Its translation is CASSLFRDRTYEQYF.

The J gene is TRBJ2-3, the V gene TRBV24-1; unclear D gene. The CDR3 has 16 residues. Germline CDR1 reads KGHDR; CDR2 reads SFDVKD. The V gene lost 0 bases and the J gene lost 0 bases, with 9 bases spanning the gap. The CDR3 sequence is CATSDLAFASTDTQYF. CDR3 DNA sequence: TGTGCCACCAGTGATTTGGCCTTCGCTAGCACAGATACGCAGTATTTT.

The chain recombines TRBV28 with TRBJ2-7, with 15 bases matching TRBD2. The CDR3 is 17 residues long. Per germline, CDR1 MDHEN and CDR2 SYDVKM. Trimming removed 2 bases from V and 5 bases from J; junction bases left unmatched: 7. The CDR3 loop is CASSLGGLAGGLNEQYF. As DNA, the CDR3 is TGTGCCAGCAGTTTAGGTGGACTAGCGGGAGGGTTGAACGAGCAGTACTTC.

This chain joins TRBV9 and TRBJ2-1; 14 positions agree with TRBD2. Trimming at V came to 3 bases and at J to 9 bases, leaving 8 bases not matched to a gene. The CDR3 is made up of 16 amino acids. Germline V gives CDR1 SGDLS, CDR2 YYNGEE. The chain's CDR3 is CASSAGLAGGQGEQFF. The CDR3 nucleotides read TGTGCCAGCAGCGCTGGACTAGCGGGAGGTCAGGGTGAGCAGTTCTTC.

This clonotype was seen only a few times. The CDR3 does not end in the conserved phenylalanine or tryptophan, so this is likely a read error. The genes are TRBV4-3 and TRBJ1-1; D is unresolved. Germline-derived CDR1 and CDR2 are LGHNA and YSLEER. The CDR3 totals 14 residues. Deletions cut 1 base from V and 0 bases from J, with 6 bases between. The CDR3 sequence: CASSQGRLNTEAFC. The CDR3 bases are TGCGCCAGCAGCCAAGGCAGATTGAACACTGAAGCTTTCTGT.

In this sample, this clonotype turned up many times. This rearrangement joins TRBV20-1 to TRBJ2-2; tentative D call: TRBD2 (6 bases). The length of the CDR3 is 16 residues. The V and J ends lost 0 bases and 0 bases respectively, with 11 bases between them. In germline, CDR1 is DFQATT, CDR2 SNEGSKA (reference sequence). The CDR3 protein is CSARDLTRANTGELFF. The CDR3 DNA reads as TGCAGTGCTAGAGATTTGACTAGGGCGAACACCGGGGAGCTGTTTTTT.

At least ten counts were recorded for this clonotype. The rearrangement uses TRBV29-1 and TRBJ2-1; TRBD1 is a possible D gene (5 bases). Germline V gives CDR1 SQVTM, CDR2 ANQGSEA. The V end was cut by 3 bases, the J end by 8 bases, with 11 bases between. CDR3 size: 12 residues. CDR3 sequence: CSVDQGSDEQFF. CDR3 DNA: TGCAGCGTTGATCAGGGTTCGGATGAGCAGTTCTTC.

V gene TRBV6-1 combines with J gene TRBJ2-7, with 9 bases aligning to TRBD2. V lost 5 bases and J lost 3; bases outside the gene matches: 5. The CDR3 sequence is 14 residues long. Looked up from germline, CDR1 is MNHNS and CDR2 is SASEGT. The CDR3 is CASSRTSDIYEQYF. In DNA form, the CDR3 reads TGTGCCAGCAGTCGGACTAGCGATATCTACGAGCAGTACTTC.

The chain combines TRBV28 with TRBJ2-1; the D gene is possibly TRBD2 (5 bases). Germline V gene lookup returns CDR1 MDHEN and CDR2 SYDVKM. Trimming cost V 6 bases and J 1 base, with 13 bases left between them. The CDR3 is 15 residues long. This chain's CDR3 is CASRSGGPSYNEQFF. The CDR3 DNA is TGTGCCAGCAGGTCGGGCGGGCCTTCCTACAATGAGCAGTTCTTC.

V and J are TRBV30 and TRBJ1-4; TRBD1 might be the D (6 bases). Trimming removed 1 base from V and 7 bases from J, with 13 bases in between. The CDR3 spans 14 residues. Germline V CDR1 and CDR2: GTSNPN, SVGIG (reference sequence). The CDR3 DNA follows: TGTGCCTGGAGTGCCTTAGGACAGCCTGAAAAACTGTTTTTT. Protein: CAWSALGQPEKLFF. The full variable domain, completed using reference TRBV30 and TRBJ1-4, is SQTIHQWPATLVQPVGSPLSLECTVEGTSNPNLYWYRQAAGRGLQLLFYSVGIGQISSEVPQNLSASRPQDRQFILSSKKLLLSDSGFYLCAWSALGQPEKLFFGSGTQLSVL.